A single TCR beta chain is shown here with its context. Clones were sequenced by immunoSEQ multiplex PCR, and TCRdb holds only the in-frame ones, with some missing. The profile shows roughly 200,000 clones, around 80% of them singletons. The source of the sample is a study of blood T cell repertoires in COVID-19. Study context: The study drew acute and convalescent COVID-19 samples from the United States, Italy and Spain.

Per germline, CDR1 SNHLY and CDR2 FYNNEI. This CDR3 has 13 residues. The V gene lost 5 bases and the J gene lost 9 bases, with 16 bases spanning the gap. The TCR originated in an elderly woman with active or convalescent COVID-19. The chain is built from TRBV2 and TRBJ1-2, with D unclear. Specimen: peripheral blood. The CDR3 is CASSPEALKSYTF. The DNA of the CDR3 is TGTGCCAGCAGTCCGGAGGCGCTGAAAAGCTACACCTTC.